The 23 T cell receptor beta chains below come from one sample, sequenced in a study of breast tumors, draining lymph nodes, adjacent tissues. The lymph nodes were axillary draining lymph nodes from breast cancer patients. A single record per CDR3 protein comes from TCRdb applying MiXCR to the multiplex PCR reads. Of under 150,000 distinct CDR3 sequences in the sample, 21% were seen once. Sequenced: axillary lymph node tissue. The source of these receptors is a female donor with breast cancer. Some clones in this sample may be carry-over from other donors' samples.

This clonotype was picked up many times. The chain links TRBV20-1 to TRBJ1-2; 8 nucleotides align to TRBD1. V was pared by 3 bases and J by 7 bases, with 10 bases of the junction left unmatched. This CDR3 is 14 amino acids long. Per the germline V gene, CDR1 is DFQATT and CDR2 is SNEGSKA (reference sequence). The CDR3 sequence is CSASQGAGGGGYTF. The CDR3 DNA is TGCAGTGCTAGTCAGGGGGCTGGGGGTGGTGGCTACACCTTC.

This clonotype has at least ten counts. V is TRBV18 and J is TRBJ1-4; D gene uncertain. The CDR3 is 13 residues long. Trimming took 5 bases from V and 4 from J, leaving 8 bases between them. CDR1 and CDR2 (germline): KGHSH, LQKENI. The CDR3 here is CASSEQINEKLFF. The CDR3 DNA reads TGTGCCAGCTCAGAGCAAATTAATGAAAAACTGTTTTTT. The full variable domain, its missing parts supplied by reference TRBV18 and TRBJ1-4, is NAGVMQNPRHLVRRRGQEARLRCSPMKGHSHVYWYRQLPEEGLKFMVYLQKENIIDESGMPKERFSAEFPKEGPSILRIQQVVRGDSAAYFCASSEQINEKLFFGSGTQLSVL.

This clonotype showed up many times. V usage is TRBV10-1 and J usage is TRBJ2-5; D possibly corresponds to TRBD1 (6 bases). Germline CDR1 reads WNHNN; CDR2 reads SYGVQD (reference sequence). This CDR3 contains 17 residues. V dropped 4 bases and J dropped 5 bases, with 23 bases sitting between them. CDR3 nucleotides: TGCGCCAGCAGTGGGGAACAGGGTGGTCATAGGTTTGAGACCCAGTACTTC. It specifies CASSGEQGGHRFETQYF.

In this sample, this clonotype turned up a few times. The CDR3 DNA reads as TGTGCCAGCAGTTTTTCTGGGACTACGGAGACCCAGTACTTC. Its protein product is CASSFSGTTETQYF. This rearrangement joins TRBV28 to TRBJ2-5, with 7 bases lining up with TRBD2. The ends lost 3 bases at V and 5 bases at J; junction bases unmatched: 6. This CDR3 region has 14 residues. CDR1 and CDR2 (germline): MDHEN, SYDVKM.

This clonotype was seen many times. The genes are TRBV15 and TRBJ2-5; D not resolved. CDR1 is LNHNV, CDR2 YYDKDF, per germline (reference sequence). The CDR3 loop spans 15 amino acids. The germline V and J ends were trimmed by 1 base and 1 base, with 10 bases remaining between them. The CDR3 reads CATSRARLFQETQYF. The CDR3 DNA reads as TGTGCCACCAGCAGAGCCCGACTGTTCCAAGAGACCCAGTACTTC.

This clonotype came up many times. The CDR3 region is CASLRTGAGNTIYF. In nucleotides, the CDR3 is TGTGCCAGCCTCCGGACAGGGGCTGGAAACACCATATATTTT. The rearrangement uses TRBV7-9 and TRBJ1-3, with 9 positions matching TRBD1. Unmatched junction bases numbered 4, after V lost 8 bases and J lost 2 bases. The CDR3 is 14 residues long. Germline V lookup: CDR1 SEHNR, CDR2 FQNEAQ (reference sequence).

The table lists this clonotype with a few counts. This rearrangement joins TRBV3-1 to TRBJ2-7; TRBD1 matches 7 bases. CDR1 is LGHDT and CDR2 is YNNKEL in the germline V gene (reference sequence). J lost 7 bases, V lost 1 base, and 7 bases had no gene match. The CDR3 is 14 amino acids. CDR3 amino acids: CASSQGPGRGEQYF. CDR3 nucleotides: TGTGCCAGCAGCCAAGGCCCTGGCAGGGGGGAGCAGTACTTC.

The chain carries TRBV6-5 and TRBJ1-1; D gene ambiguous. The CDR3 is made up of 12 amino acids. V lost 8 bases to trimming and J lost 6 bases, with 13 bases between them. Germline-derived CDR1 and CDR2 are MNHEY and SVGAGI. Here the CDR3 reads CASPLHGPEAFF. DNA for the CDR3: TGTGCCAGCCCCTTACATGGTCCTGAAGCTTTCTTT.

Concerning this clonotype: A much larger clonotype is one base distant, so this may be a read error. The chain combines TRBV5-1 with TRBJ2-5, with 9 bases matching TRBD2. Germline-derived CDR1 and CDR2 are SGHRS and YFSETQ. The CDR3 sequence is 16 residues long. The CDR3 loop is CASSKIAGAVRKTRYF. CDR3 nucleotides: TGCGCCAGCAGTAAAATAGCGGGAGCGGTTCGGAAGACCCGGTACTTC.

This clonotype was observed many times. V is TRBV29-1 and J is TRBJ1-5; tentatively, D is TRBD1 (5 bases). The CDR3 length is 14 residues. Germline V gene lookup returns CDR1 SQVTM and CDR2 ANQGSEA. V lost 6 bases and J 2 bases, leaving 14 bases between the germline ends. The CDR3 is CSVGSGLGNQPQHF. The DNA for the CDR3 is TGCAGCGTAGGTTCGGGGCTAGGCAATCAGCCCCAGCATTTT.

This clonotype was detected many times. The V and J genes are TRBV11-1 and TRBJ2-1, with D possibly TRBD2 on 6 matching bases. CDR3 length equals 14 residues. CDR1 and CDR2 (germline): SGHAT, FQDESV (reference sequence). Trimming removed 0 bases at V and 8 bases at J, with 11 bases between. The DNA of the CDR3 is TGTGCCAGCAGCTTAGCGGGACTCTGGGATGAGCAGTTCTTC. This codes for CASSLAGLWDEQFF. Using reference TRBV11-1 and TRBJ2-1 for the parts outside the CDR3, the full variable domain is EAEVAQSPRYKITEKSQAVAFWCDPISGHATLYWYRQILGQGPELLVQFQDESVVDDSQLPKDRFSAERLKGVDSTLKIQPAELGDSAMYLCASSLAGLWDEQFFGPGTRLTVL.

This clonotype was detected ten times or more. The chain has TRBV6-1 and TRBJ2-5, with TRBD2 matching 7 bases. Germline CDR1 reads MNHNS; CDR2 reads SASEGT. The V gene end was trimmed by 6 bases and the J gene end by 4 bases; junction bases not matched to a gene: 17. The length of the CDR3 is 17 residues. CDR3 DNA: TGTGCCAGCAGAAGCTGGGCGGGAGCGGGTACAAGAGAGACCCAGTACTTC. Translating gives CASRSWAGAGTRETQYF.

To note about this clonotype: This sequence may be a read error, since a much larger clone differs from it by one base. This chain uses TRBV7-3 with TRBJ2-5; D tentatively fits TRBD1 or TRBD2 (6 bases each). The CDR3 sequence is 15 residues long. Germline CDR1 is SGHTA and CDR2 is FQGTGA. The CDR3 bases are TGTGCCGGCAGCTGGACAGCGGGCCCCGGGGAGACCCAGTACTTC. This gives the protein CAGSWTAGPGETQYF.

This clonotype has at least ten counts. J is TRBJ1-2 and V is TRBV7-2; 8 bases line up with TRBD1. CDR3 length: 15 amino acids. V dropped 5 bases and J dropped 2; count of bases not matched to a gene: 7. Germline lookup yields CDR1 SGHTA and CDR2 FQGNSA. CDR3: CASSAWTGTNYGYTF. The DNA of the CDR3 is TGTGCCAGCAGCGCCTGGACAGGGACGAACTATGGCTACACCTTC.

The chain has TRBV27 and TRBJ1-5; 7 bases are shared with TRBD1. V shed 8 bases, J shed 5 bases, and the junction held 9 bases outside the gene matches. This CDR3 has 14 residues. The germline gives CDR1 MNHEY, CDR2 SMNVEV (reference sequence). This CDR3 reads CASSPDRIHQPQHF. CDR3 in DNA: TGTGCCAGCTCACCGGACAGGATCCATCAGCCCCAGCATTTT.

There are many counts of this clonotype. The V and J genes are TRBV10-1 and TRBJ1-4, with 7 positions matching TRBD1. This CDR3 contains 14 residues. The V gene end was trimmed by 0 bases and the J gene end by 8 bases; junction bases not matched to a gene: 3. Germline V gene data show CDR1 as WNHNN and CDR2 as SYGVQD (reference sequence). CDR3: CASSESGQAEKLFF. CDR3 bases: TGCGCCAGCAGTGAGTCCGGACAGGCCGAAAAACTGTTTTTT.

This clonotype was counted ten times or more. The chain employs TRBV20-1 and TRBJ2-7; 8 nucleotides match TRBD2. The CDR3 runs to 13 residues. Germline loops: CDR1 DFQATT, CDR2 SNEGSKA (reference sequence). V lost 5 bases, J lost 5 bases, and 8 bases stayed unmatched. The DNA for the CDR3 is TGCAGTGCTCCGCGGGGGGCGAGCGACGAGCAGTACTTC. Amino acid sequence: CSAPRGASDEQYF.

This clonotype was seen repeatedly, ten times or more. This chain uses TRBV5-5 with TRBJ2-1, with D maybe TRBD1 (7 bases). This CDR3 has 15 residues. From germline, CDR1 is SGHKS and CDR2 YYEKEE (reference sequence). The V gene lost 1 base and the J gene lost 2 bases, with 10 bases spanning the gap. The CDR3 loop is CASSLTGEAYNEQFF. The CDR3 region has the DNA TGTGCCAGCAGCTTGACAGGGGAGGCCTACAATGAGCAGTTCTTC.

The V call is TRBV20-1, the J call TRBJ2-5; D call uncertain. The V gene's germline CDR1 is DFQATT and CDR2 SNEGSKA (reference sequence). The CDR3 runs 12 residues. The V end lost 6 bases, the J end lost 5 bases, and 13 bases lay between the germline ends. The CDR3 region is CSANPVWETQYF. The CDR3 DNA sequence: TGCAGTGCAAATCCGGTGTGGGAGACCCAGTACTTC.

This clonotype was found many times. The chain is built from TRBV4-1 and TRBJ2-5; 12 bases match TRBD2. The CDR3 is 15 residues long. V was pared by 6 bases and J by 3 bases, with 5 bases of the junction left unmatched. Germline values: CDR1 MGHRA, CDR2 YSYEKL. The CDR3 protein is CASRNLAGGKETQYF. CDR3 DNA sequence: TGCGCCAGCAGAAACCTAGCGGGAGGGAAAGAGACCCAGTACTTC.

There are a few counts of this clonotype. The chain employs TRBV15 and TRBJ1-5; no definite D call. V lost 0 bases to trimming and J lost 3 bases, with 9 bases between them. There are 15 residues in the CDR3. Germline V gene sequence: CDR1 LNHNV, CDR2 YYDKDF (reference sequence). The DNA of the CDR3 is TGTGCCACCAGCAGAGATGCGGGGAACAATCAGCCCCAGCATTTT. Encoded protein: CATSRDAGNNQPQHF.

This sequence joins TRBV28 and TRBJ1-3, with TRBD1 matching over 9 bases. The CDR3 consists of 14 residues. V lost 6 bases to trimming and J lost 2 bases; unmatched junction nucleotides: 2. CDR1 and CDR2 (germline): MDHEN, SYDVKM. CDR3 protein: CASRTGGPGNTIYF. The CDR3 nucleotides read TGTGCCAGCAGGACAGGGGGTCCTGGAAACACCATATATTTT. Filled out from reference TRBV28 and TRBJ1-3, the complete variable domain reads DVKVTQSSRYLVKRTGEKVFLECVQDMDHENMFWYRQDPGLGLRLIYFSYDVKMKEKGDIPEGYSVSREKKERFSLILESASTNQTSMYLCASRTGGPGNTIYFGEGSWLTVV.

This clonotype was found many times. J is TRBJ1-6 and V is TRBV20-1; D unresolved. In germline, CDR1 is DFQATT, CDR2 SNEGSKA (reference sequence). This CDR3 contains 9 residues. For the CDR3, the DNA is TGCAGGGAGAATTCACCCCTCCACTTT. Its protein is CRENSPLHF.